This passage covers 8 T cell receptor beta chains from one sample sequenced in a study of blood T cells in healthy people across ages. Alongside a J-beta primer mix, a sample-barcoded 5' primer served in a second PCR lasting about 6 to 11 cycles. TCRdb reanalysed the 5' RACE reads using MiXCR and keeps one entry per CDR3 protein. This table has roughly 1.9 million distinct CDR3 sequences, around 42% appearing once. Sequencing was performed on blood. These receptors came from a human donor in good health.

This clonotype was seen a handful of times. The chain combines TRBV10-3 with TRBJ2-7; TRBD1 aligns across 9 bases. After removal of 6 bases from V and 0 bases from J, the junction contained 12 bases not matched to a gene. Germline CDR1 reads ENHRY; CDR2 reads SYGVKD. This CDR3 spans 17 amino acids. CDR3 coding DNA: TGTGCCATCAGGAAACGGACAGGGGCAAATATCTCCTACGAGCAGTACTTC. Encoded protein: CAIRKRTGANISYEQYF.

The chain combines TRBV13 with TRBJ1-1; unclear D gene. Germline V gene data show CDR1 as PRHDT and CDR2 as FYEKMQ (reference sequence). The germline V and J ends were trimmed by 1 base and 8 bases, with 11 bases remaining between them. The CDR3 totals 13 residues. This CDR3 is CASSLELASEAFF. CDR3 DNA sequence: TGTGCCAGCAGCTTAGAGTTGGCCAGCGAAGCTTTCTTT.

This chain uses TRBV20-1 with TRBJ2-7; D not certain. The CDR3 totals 14 residues. CDR1 and CDR2 from the germline V gene are DFQATT and SNEGSKA (reference sequence). Trimming took 4 bases from V and 0 from J, leaving 13 bases between them. The CDR3 loop reads CSAKAAMSSYEQYF. The CDR3 DNA follows: TGCAGTGCTAAAGCAGCCATGAGCTCCTACGAGCAGTACTTC.

The sample holds a few counts of this clonotype. The chain recombines TRBV10-3 with TRBJ1-5; D perhaps matches TRBD1 (5 bases). Trimming took 4 bases from V and 1 from J, leaving 11 bases between them. This CDR3 spans 15 amino acids. Looked up from germline, CDR1 is ENHRY and CDR2 is SYGVKD. CDR3 coding DNA: TGTGCCATCAGTGCGGCGGGGGTCAGCAATCAGCCCCAGCATTTT. Translating it yields CAISAAGVSNQPQHF.

J is TRBJ2-3 and V is TRBV9, with TRBD1 as a possible D gene (5 bases). Germline assignment: CDR1 SGDLS and CDR2 YYNGEE. CDR3 length: 15 residues. The ends were cut back, 0 bases at V and 4 bases at J, with 12 bases in the middle. The CDR3 bases are TGTGCCAGCAGCGTAGTCACAGGTGGGGCAGATACGCAGTATTTT. It codes for CASSVVTGGADTQYF.

This clonotype was counted only a few times. The chain employs TRBV20-1 and TRBJ1-1, with a possible D match to TRBD1 (5 bases). The germline V gene has CDR1 DFQATT and CDR2 SNEGSKA (reference sequence). The CDR3 extends over 14 amino acids. The V gene lost 2 bases and the J gene lost 3 bases, with 13 bases spanning the gap. The CDR3 DNA is TGCAGTGCTAGATCTAGGGGATTGGACACTGAAGCTTTCTTT. Residues: CSARSRGLDTEAFF.

The chain combines TRBV7-6 with TRBJ2-4, with TRBD1 matching over 8 bases. The DNA end lines up better with TRBJ2-7; the J call may be wrong. Germline lookup yields CDR1 SGHVS and CDR2 FNYEAQ. The CDR3 covers 14 residues. The CDR3 sequence: CASSYGQGDHEQYF. DNA of the CDR3: TGTGCCAGCAGCTATGGACAGGGTGACCACGAGCAGTACTTC.

A remark on this clonotype: Germline and junction disagree at one end, which may indicate a read error. The chain carries TRBV25-1 and TRBJ2-7, with D maybe TRBD1 (6 bases). The CDR3 is 17 residues long. The germline gives CDR1 MGHDK, CDR2 SYGVNS. The CDR3 spells CASSESRGHPTTYEQYF. The DNA for the CDR3 is TGTGCTAGCAGTGAATCCAGGGGCCACCCTACTACCTACGAGCAGTACTTC.